The source of this T cell receptor (beta chain) is a study of blood T cell repertoires in COVID-19. The overall study: Acute-phase and convalescent COVID-19 samples originated in the United States, Italy and Spain.

Concerning this clone itself: The junction shows a germline mismatch at one end, possibly a read error.

The repertoire was sequenced with immunoSEQ multiplex PCR; TCRdb's copy has only in-frame clones and lacks some. The sample holds some 320,000 clones, 85% seen once. Per the germline V gene, CDR1 is SSHAT and CDR2 is FNYEAQ (reference sequence). CDR3 length: 16 residues. The receptor comes from a woman between 25 and 40 years old who had been exposed to COVID-19. Source material: PBMCs or T cells enriched from blood (not recorded which). This chain connects TRBV7-7 to TRBJ2-5; 7 positions match TRBD2. The chain's CDR3 is CASSLYGSGDRETQYF. CDR3 nucleotide sequence: TGTGCTAGCAGCTTATATGGGAGCGGGGACCGAGAGACCCAGTACTTC. The full variable domain, rest sourced from reference TRBV7-7 and TRBJ2-5, is GAGVSQSPRYKVTKRGQDVTLRCDPISSHATLYWYQQALGQGPEFLTYFNYEAQPDKSGLPSDRFSAERPEGSISTLTIQRTEQRDSAMYRCASSLYGSGDRETQYFGPGTRLLVL.